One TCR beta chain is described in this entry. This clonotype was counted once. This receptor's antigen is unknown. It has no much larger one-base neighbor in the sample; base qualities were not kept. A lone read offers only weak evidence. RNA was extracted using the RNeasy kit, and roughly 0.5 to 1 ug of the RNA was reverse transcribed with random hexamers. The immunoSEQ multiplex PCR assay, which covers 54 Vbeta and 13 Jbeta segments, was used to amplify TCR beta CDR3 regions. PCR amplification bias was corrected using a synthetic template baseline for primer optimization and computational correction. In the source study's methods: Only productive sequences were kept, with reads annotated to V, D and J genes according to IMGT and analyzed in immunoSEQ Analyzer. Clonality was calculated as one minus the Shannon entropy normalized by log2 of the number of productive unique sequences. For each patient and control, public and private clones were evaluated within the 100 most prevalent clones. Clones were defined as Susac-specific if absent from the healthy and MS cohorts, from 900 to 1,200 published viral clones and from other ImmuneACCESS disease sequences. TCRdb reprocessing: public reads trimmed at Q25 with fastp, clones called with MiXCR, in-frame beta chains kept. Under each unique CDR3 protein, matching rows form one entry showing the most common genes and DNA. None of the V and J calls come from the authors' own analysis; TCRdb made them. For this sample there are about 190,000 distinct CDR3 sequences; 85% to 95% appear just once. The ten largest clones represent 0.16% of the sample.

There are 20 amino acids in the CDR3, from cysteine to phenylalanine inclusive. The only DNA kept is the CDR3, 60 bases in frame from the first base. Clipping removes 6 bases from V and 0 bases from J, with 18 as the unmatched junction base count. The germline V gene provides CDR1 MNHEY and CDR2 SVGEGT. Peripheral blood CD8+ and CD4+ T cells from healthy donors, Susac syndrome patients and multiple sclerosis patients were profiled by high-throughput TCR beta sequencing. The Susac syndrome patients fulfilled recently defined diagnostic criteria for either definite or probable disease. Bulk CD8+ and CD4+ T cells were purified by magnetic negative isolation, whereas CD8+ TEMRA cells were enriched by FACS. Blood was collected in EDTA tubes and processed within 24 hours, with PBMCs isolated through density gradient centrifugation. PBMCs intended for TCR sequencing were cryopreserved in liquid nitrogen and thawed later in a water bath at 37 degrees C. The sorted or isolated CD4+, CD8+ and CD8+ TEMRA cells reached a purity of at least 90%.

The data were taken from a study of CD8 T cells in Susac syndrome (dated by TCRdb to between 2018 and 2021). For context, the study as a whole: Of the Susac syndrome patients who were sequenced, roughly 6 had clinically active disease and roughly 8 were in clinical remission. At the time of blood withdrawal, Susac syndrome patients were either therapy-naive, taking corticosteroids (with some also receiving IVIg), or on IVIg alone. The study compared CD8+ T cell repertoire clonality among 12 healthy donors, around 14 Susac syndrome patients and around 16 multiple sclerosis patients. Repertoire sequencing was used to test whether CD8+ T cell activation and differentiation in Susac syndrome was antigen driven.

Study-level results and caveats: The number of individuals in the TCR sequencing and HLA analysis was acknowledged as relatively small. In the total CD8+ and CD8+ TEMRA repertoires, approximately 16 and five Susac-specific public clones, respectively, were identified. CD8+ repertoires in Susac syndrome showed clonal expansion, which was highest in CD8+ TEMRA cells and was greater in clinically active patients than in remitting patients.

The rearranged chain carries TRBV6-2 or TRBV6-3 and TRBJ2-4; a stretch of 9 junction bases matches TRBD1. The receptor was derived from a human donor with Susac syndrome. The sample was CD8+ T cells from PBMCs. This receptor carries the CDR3 CASSQGRRDRAKIAKNIQYF. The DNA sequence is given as TGTGCCAGCAGCCAAGGGCGACGGGACAGGGCTAAAATAGCCAAAAACATTCAGTACTTC.